The TCR beta chain described here comes from a study of blood T cell repertoires in COVID-19 (dated by TCRdb to 2020 to 2022). Regarding the research as a whole: Samples from collaborators originated in the United States, Italy and Spain and spanned both the acute and convalescent phases of COVID-19. Sample metadata almost always included a de-identified subject ID, COVID-19 status, age in years and sex. The repertoires were released in a freely available public database meant as a resource for research on the immune response to SARS-CoV-2. Subjects who had been exposed to COVID-19, were actively infected with it, or had recovered from it provided the deeply sampled blood TCRbeta repertoires that made up the dataset. The samples were drawn from two sources: the first 160 participants of the ongoing ImmuneRACE study, and 1,000 to 1,500 subjects contributed by 6 global collaborators. The material from the prospective study consisted of cDNA or gDNA derived from T cells, B-cell-depleted T cells, or PBMCs. HLA class I and class II types, where available, came from metadata supplied by the sample provider rather than from assay-based typing.

V is trimmed back by 7 bases and J by 10 bases, and the junction contains 6 bases that no gene match accounts for. There are 12 amino acids in the CDR3, from cysteine to phenylalanine inclusive. Here the CDR3 DNA is all that survives: 36 bases in frame from base 1. In the germline V gene, CDR1 corresponds to MNHEY and CDR2 to SVGAGI. The immunoSEQ Assay, a bias-controlled multiplex PCR, was used to amplify TCRbeta CDR3 regions from genomic DNA. The authors processed their data as follows. The number of nucleated cells in each sample was estimated from the amplification of reference gene primers within the assay. Sequence reads were collapsed and filtered to measure the absolute abundance of every unique TCRbeta CDR3 rearrangement. For each sample, productive Simpson clonality was calculated as the square root of Simpson's diversity index over productive rearrangements. Drawn from immuneACCESS, this table holds only the in-frame rearrangements with V and J called that TCRdb kept. Clones are partly lost; checked studies trace under half to an unresolved V gene and leave the rest unexplained. V and J calls and clone size are those listed in that table; D and trimming were worked out from the DNA. The sample table records around 190,000 clones; roughly 84% of these occur just once. The leading ten clones occupy 3.2% of the sample.

Of note for this clone: There is no known antigen for this receptor. No per-base quality is available; no much larger clone lies one base away.

Overall study outcomes, separate from this receptor: The quantity of clinical and demographic metadata differed by source and by participant and was supplied without curation.

Participants in the prospective study were aged roughly 18 to 90 years, lived in 20 to 25 United States geographic areas, and enrolled through a virtual design. Cohort assignment in the prospective study relied on participant-reported clinical history from a screening survey and a study questionnaire. A participant counted as exposed if, within 2 weeks of entering the study, that participant had been in contact with someone who had a PCR-confirmed or clinician-diagnosed COVID-19 case. In the prospective study, mobile phlebotomists collected whole blood, serum and a nasopharyngeal or oropharyngeal swab from each participant. Participants in the prospective study had the option to provide additional blood draws and questionnaires over an approximately 2-month period. Blood samples from the prospective study were shipped frozen or at room temperature prior to DNA extraction.

Material: PBMCs or T cells enriched from blood (not recorded which). The clonotype originates from a woman aged 25 to 39 who had been exposed to COVID-19. Recombination linked TRBV6-5 to TRBJ1-2, and 10 junction bases match TRBD1. The nucleotide sequence is TGTGCCAGCAAGACAGGGGGCGCGGACTACACCTTC. Translated, this is CASKTGGADYTF.